This TCR beta chain was found in a study of cytomegalovirus exposure and HLA in healthy donors. Study-level points and caveats: Follow-up analysis found HLA locus-dependent TCR association rates, highest for DRB1 and lowest for HLA-C. Apparent HLA restriction characterized most CMV-associated TCR beta chains in a later analysis. Donors were assumed by presence/absence analyses to have roughly uniform sequencing depth. Earlier analysis yielded a pattern in which most TCR beta V segments were productive about 90% or about 30% of the time.

The PCR used 60 Vbeta and 13 Jbeta primers. TCRdb's table, derived via immunoSEQ multiplex PCR, lists solely in-frame clones and lacks some. The sample has approximately 200,000 clones, approximately 78% seen once; the top ten hold around 6%. CDR1 is SEHNR, CDR2 FQNEAQ, per germline (reference sequence). Trimming pared 5 bases from V and 3 bases from J, leaving 19 bases between. This CDR3 is built from 16 residues. On this clone itself: Its target is unknown.

Specimen: PBMCs. The genes are TRBV7-9 and TRBJ1-2, with a possible D match to TRBD1 (6 bases). The TCR originated in a woman aged 50 to 60 in good health and CMV-seropositive. CDR3 nucleotides: TGTGCCAGCAGCCAGTCTGGGGGGGGCTATGACTATGGCTACACCTTC. This encodes CASSQSGGGYDYGYTF.